This T cell receptor (beta chain) stems from a study of T cells expressing NK-cell markers. Study results and caveats: Roughly 6 donors had dominant NKG2C+ clonotypes that comprised about 1.0-7.0% of their CD8+ T cells.

About this clonotype itself: The target antigen is unknown.

Germline assignment: CDR1 MNHNS and CDR2 SASEGT. CDR3 length: 15 amino acids. TCRdb re-called the 5' RACE reads and catalogs CDR3 proteins one per entry, DNA excluded. The table for this sample gives around 110,000 distinct CDR3 sequences. The sequence was collected from a woman between 18 and 69 years old in good health. The V gene is TRBV6-1, the J gene TRBJ2-2; TCRdb returns TRBD2, unconfirmable since there is no DNA. Sample: blood T cells: a sorted CD56 or NKG2C T cell subset, CD4+ or CD8+ T cells, or bulk PBMC T cells (not recorded which). CDR3 protein: CASPEEAENTGELFF.